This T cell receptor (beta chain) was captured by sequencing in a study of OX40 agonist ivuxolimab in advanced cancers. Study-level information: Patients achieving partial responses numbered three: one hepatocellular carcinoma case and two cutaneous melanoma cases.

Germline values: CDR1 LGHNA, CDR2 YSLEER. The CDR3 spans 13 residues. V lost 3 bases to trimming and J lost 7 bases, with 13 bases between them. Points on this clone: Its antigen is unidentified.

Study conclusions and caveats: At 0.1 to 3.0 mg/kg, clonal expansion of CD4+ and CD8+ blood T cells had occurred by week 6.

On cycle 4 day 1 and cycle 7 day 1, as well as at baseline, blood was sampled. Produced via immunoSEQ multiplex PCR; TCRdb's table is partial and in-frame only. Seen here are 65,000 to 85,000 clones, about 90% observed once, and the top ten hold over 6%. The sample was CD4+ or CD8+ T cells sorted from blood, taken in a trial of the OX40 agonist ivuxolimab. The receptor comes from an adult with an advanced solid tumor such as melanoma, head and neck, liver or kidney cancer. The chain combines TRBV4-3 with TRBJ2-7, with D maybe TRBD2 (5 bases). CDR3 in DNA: TGCGCCAGCAGCCAGGACTCCGTCTTAGAGCAGTACTTC. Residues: CASSQDSVLEQYF.